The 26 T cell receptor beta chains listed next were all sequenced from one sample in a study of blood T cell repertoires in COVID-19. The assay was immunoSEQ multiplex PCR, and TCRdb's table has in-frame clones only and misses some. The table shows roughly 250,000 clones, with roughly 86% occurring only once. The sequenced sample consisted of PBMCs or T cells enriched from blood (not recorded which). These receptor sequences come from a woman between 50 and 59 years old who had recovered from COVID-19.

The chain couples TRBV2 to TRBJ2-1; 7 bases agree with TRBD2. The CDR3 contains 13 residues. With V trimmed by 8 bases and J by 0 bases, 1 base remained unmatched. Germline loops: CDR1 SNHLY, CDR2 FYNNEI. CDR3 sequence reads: CASERDSYNEQFF. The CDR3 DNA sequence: TGTGCCAGCGAGCGGGACTCCTACAATGAGCAGTTCTTC.

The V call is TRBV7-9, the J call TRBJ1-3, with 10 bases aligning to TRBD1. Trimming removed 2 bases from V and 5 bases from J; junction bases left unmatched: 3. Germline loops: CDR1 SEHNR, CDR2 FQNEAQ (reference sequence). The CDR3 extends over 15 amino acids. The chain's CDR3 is CASSLWTGGRNTIYF. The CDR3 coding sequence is TGTGCCAGCAGCTTATGGACAGGGGGTCGAAACACCATATATTTT.

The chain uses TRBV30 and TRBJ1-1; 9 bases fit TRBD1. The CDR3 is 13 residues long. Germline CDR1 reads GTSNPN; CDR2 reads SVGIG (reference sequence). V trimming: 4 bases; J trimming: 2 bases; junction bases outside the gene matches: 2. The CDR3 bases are TGTGCCTGGACGACAGGGGGTAACACTGAAGCTTTCTTT. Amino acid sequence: CAWTTGGNTEAFF.

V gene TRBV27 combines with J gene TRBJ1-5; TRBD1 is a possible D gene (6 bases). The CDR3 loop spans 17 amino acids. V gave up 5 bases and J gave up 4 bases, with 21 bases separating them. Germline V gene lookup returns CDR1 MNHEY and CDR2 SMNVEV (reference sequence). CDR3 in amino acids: CASSGPRDKYLNQPQHF. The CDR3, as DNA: TGTGCCAGCAGTGGACCCCGGGACAAGTATTTGAATCAGCCCCAGCATTTT.

This CDR3 is CAGSGGREVPYEQYF. The CDR3 coding sequence is TGTGCCGGGTCCGGGGGGCGGGAGGTTCCCTACGAGCAGTACTTC. The chain couples TRBV28 to TRBJ2-7; 8 nucleotides line up with TRBD2. V lost 11 bases to trimming and J lost 2 bases; unmatched junction nucleotides: 14. CDR1 and CDR2 from the germline V gene are MDHEN and SYDVKM. CDR3 length: 15 amino acids.

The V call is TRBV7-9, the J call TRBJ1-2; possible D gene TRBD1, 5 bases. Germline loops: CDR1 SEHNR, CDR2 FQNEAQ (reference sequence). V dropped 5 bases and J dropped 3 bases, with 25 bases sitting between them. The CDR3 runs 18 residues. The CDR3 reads CASSPGVMGRAPDYGYTF. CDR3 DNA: TGTGCCAGCAGCCCGGGGGTGATGGGGAGAGCCCCCGACTATGGCTACACCTTC.

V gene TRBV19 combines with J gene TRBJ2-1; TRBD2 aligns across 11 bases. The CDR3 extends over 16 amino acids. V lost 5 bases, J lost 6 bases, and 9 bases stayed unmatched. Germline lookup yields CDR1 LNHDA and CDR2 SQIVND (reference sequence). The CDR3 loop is CASSSWTSGFTNEQFF. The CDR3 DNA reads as TGTGCCAGTAGTTCCTGGACTAGCGGGTTCACCAATGAGCAGTTCTTC.

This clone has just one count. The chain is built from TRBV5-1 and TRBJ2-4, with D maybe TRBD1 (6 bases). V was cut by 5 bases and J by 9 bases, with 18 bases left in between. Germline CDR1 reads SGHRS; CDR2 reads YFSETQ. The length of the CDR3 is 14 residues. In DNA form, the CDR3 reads TGCGCCAGCAGGGATATACAGGGTAGTGGCATTCAGTACTTC. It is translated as CASRDIQGSGIQYF.

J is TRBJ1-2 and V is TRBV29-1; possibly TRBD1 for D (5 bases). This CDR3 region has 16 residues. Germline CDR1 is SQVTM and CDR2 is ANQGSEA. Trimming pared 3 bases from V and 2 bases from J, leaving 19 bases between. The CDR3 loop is CSVDIQGAGSNYGYTF. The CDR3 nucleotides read TGCAGCGTTGACATTCAAGGAGCAGGGTCCAACTATGGCTACACCTTC.

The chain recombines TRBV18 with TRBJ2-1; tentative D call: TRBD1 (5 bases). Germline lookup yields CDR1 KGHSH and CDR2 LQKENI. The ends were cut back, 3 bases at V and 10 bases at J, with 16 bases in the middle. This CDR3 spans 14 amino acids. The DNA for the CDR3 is TGTGCCAGCTCACCCATAACGCCCGCAGGGGAGCAGTTCTTC. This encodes CASSPITPAGEQFF.

CDR3 residues: CASSLFSGIFGNEQFF. The CDR3 DNA reads as TGTGCCAGCAGCTTATTTAGCGGGATTTTCGGCAATGAGCAGTTCTTC. The chain couples TRBV5-5 to TRBJ2-1; 8 bases fit TRBD2. The germline V gene has CDR1 SGHKS and CDR2 YYEKEE (reference sequence). The CDR3 loop spans 16 amino acids. V shed 2 bases, J shed 6 bases, and the junction held 10 bases outside the gene matches. Full variable domain (rest looked up from reference TRBV5-5 and TRBJ2-1): DAGVTQSPTHLIKTRGQQVTLRCSPISGHKSVSWYQQVLGQGPQFIFQYYEKEERGRGNFPDRFSARQFPNYSSELNVNALLLGDSALYLCASSLFSGIFGNEQFFGPGTRLTVL.

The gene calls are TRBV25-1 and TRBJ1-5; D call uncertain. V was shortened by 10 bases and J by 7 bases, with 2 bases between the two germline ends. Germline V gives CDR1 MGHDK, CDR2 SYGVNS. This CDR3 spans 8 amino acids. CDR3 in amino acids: CAIQPQHF. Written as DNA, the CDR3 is TGTGCCATACAGCCCCAGCATTTT.

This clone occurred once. The CDR3: CASSLEVTGVVYNEQFF. Here the CDR3 DNA reads TGCGCCAGCAGCCTTGAAGTCACGGGAGTTGTCTACAATGAGCAGTTCTTC. This sequence joins TRBV4-3 and TRBJ2-1; perhaps TRBD2 as D (6 bases). The CDR3 loop spans 17 amino acids. Trimming left V 4 bases short and J 3 bases short, with 19 bases between. Per germline, CDR1 LGHNA and CDR2 YSLEER.

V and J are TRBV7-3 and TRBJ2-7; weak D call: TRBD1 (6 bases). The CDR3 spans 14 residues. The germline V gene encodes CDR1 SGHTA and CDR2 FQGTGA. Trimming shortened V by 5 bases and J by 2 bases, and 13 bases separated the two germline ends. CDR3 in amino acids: CASSPTAGAYEQYF. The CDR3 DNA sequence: TGTGCCAGCAGCCCCACCGCAGGGGCCTACGAGCAGTACTTC.

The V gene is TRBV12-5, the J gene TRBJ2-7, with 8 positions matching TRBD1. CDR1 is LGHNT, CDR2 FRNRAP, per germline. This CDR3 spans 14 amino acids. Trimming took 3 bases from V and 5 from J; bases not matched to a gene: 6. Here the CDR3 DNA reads TGTGCTAGTGGTTTCCGGACAGGGCGGGACGAGCAGTACTTC. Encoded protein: CASGFRTGRDEQYF.

For the CDR3, the DNA is TGTGCCAGCAGTGTCGGGGGGGGCTATAAGGGCAATCAGCCCCAGCATTTT. Protein product: CASSVGGGYKGNQPQHF. The genes are TRBV2 and TRBJ1-5; the D gene is possibly TRBD1 (6 bases). This CDR3 has 17 amino acids. Looked up from germline, CDR1 is SNHLY and CDR2 is FYNNEI. Trimming removed 4 bases at V and 2 bases at J, with 18 bases between.

CDR3 region: CASSDSGTSGLGEQFF. For the CDR3, the DNA is TGTGCCAGCAGTGACTCGGGGACTAGCGGCCTCGGGGAGCAGTTCTTC. The chain couples TRBV6-4 to TRBJ2-1; TRBD2 matches at 11 bases. The V gene's germline CDR1 is MRHNA and CDR2 SNTAGT. V lost 0 bases, J lost 10 bases, and 8 bases stayed unmatched. CDR3 size: 16 residues.

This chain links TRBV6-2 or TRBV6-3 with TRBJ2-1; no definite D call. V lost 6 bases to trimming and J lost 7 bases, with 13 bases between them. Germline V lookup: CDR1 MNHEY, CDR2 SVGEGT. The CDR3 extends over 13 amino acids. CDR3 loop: CASSNAPINEQFF. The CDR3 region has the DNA TGTGCCAGCAGCAACGCGCCTATAAATGAGCAGTTCTTC.

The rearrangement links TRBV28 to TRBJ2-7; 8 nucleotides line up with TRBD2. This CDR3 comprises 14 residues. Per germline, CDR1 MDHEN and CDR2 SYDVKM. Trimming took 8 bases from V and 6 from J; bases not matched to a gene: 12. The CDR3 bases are TGTGCCAGCGAGACTATAGCGGGAAGGAGCGAGCAGTACTTC. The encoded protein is CASETIAGRSEQYF. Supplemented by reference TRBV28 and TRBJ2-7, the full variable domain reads DVKVTQSSRYLVKRTGEKVFLECVQDMDHENMFWYRQDPGLGLRLIYFSYDVKMKEKGDIPEGYSVSREKKERFSLILESASTNQTSMYLCASETIAGRSEQYFGPGTRLTVT.

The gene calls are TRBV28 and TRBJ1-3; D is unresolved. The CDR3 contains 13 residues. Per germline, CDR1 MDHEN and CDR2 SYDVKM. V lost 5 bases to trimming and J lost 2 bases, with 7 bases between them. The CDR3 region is CASSQVTGNTIYF. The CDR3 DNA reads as TGTGCCAGCAGTCAGGTTACTGGAAACACCATATATTTT.

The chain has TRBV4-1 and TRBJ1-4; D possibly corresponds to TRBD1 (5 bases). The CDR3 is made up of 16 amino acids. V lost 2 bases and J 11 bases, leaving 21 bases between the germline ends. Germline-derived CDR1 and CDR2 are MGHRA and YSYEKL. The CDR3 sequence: CASSQLPGLPGRKLFF. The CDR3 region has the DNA TGCGCCAGCAGCCAACTTCCGGGACTCCCCGGCCGTAAACTGTTTTTT.

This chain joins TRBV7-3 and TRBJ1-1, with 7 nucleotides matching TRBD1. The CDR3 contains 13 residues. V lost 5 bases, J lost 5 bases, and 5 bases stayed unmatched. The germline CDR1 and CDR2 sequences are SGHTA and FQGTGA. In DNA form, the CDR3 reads TGTGCCAGCAGCCTGACAGGGATGACTGAAGCTTTCTTT. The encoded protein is CASSLTGMTEAFF. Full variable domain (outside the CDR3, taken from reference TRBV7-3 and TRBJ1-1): GAGVSQTPSNKVTEKGKYVELRCDPISGHTALYWYRQSLGQGPEFLIYFQGTGAADDSGLPNDRFFAVRPEGSVSTLKIQRTERGDSAVYLCASSLTGMTEAFFGQGTRLTVV.

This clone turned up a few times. CDR3 sequence reads: CASSQGAGGTYEQYF. In DNA, the CDR3 is TGTGCCAGCAGCCAAGGTGCAGGGGGCACCTACGAGCAGTACTTC. The V gene is TRBV4-2, the J gene TRBJ2-7; TRBD1 aligns across 8 bases. V was clipped by 1 base and J by 2 bases; unmatched bases: 4. CDR3 length: 15 residues. Germline V gene data show CDR1 as LGHNA and CDR2 as YNFKEQ.

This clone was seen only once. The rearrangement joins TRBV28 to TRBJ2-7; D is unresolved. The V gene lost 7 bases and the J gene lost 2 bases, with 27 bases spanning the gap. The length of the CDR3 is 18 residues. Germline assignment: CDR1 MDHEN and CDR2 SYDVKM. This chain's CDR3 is CASNQPASGSYATYEQYF. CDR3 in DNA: TGTGCCAGCAATCAACCGGCCTCCGGGTCGTATGCCACCTACGAGCAGTACTTC.

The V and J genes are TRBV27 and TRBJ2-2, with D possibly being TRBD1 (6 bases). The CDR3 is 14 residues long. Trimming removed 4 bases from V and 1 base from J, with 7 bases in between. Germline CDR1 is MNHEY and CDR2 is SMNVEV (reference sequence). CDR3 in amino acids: CASSWTVNTGELFF. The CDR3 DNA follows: TGTGCCAGCAGTTGGACAGTGAACACCGGGGAGCTGTTTTTT.

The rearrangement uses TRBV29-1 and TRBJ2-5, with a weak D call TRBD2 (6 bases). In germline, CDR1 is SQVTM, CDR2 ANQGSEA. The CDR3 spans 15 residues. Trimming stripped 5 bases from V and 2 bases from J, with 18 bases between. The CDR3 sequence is CSVRLGPSAQETQYF. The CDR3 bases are TGCAGCGTTAGGTTGGGCCCTAGCGCTCAAGAGACCCAGTACTTC.